The entry below describes one T cell receptor (beta chain). Antigen unknown. TCRdb recomputed calls from the 5' RACE reads with MiXCR, one row per CDR3 protein. The sample shows 150,000 to 200,000 distinct CDR3 sequences, 25% to 40% of them seen only once. This entry comes from a study of T-cell memory formation after mild COVID-19. Whole-study results and caveats: The main location of contracting CD4+ clones was CM and EM, and that of contracting CD8+ clones was EMRA. Pre-infection memory held some responding clones, suggesting pre-existing cross-reactive T cells responded. Contracting clones, day 15 to 85, had balanced CD4/CD8, and later expanders favored CD4+.

The sequence was obtained from an adult woman who had mild COVID-19 (a few samples of this study predate the infection). Cell type and time point are not known. Sequenced sample: PBMCs or a T cell subset sorted from them (not recorded which).

CDR3 sequence reads: CASSAPGELGQRGGFGEQFF. CDR3 nucleotide sequence: TGTGCCAGCAGCGCGCCTGGGGAATTAGGACAGCGGGGGGGCTTTGGTGAGCAGTTCTTC. V gene TRBV11-2 combines with J gene TRBJ2-1, with 10 nucleotides matching TRBD2. CDR3 length: 20 residues. The germline gives CDR1 SGHAT, CDR2 FQNNGV. Germline trimming cut 5 bases from V and 9 bases from J; bases unmatched to any gene: 25.